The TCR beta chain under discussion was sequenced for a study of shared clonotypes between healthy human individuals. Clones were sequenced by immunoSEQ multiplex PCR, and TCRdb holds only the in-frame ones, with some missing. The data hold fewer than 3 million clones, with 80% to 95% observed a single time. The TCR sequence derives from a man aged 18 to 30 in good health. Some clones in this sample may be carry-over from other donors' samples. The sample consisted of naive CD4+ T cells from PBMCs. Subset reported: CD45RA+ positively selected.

The CDR3 here is CASGKPPLGLGEQFF. In DNA, the CDR3 is TGTGCCAGCGGGAAGCCCCCCCTAGGGCTAGGTGAGCAGTTCTTC. This chain links TRBV14 with TRBJ2-1; D call uncertain. Between the trimmed V and J ends, which lost 8 bases and 9 bases, there was a span of 23 bases. The CDR3 is made up of 15 amino acids. The germline CDR1 and CDR2 sequences are SGHDN and FVKESK.